This TCR beta chain was captured in a study of blood T cells in healthy people across ages (dated by TCRdb to 2014 to 2015). Context from the whole study: In model experiments, roughly one uniquely barcoded TCR beta cDNA molecule per two T cells was captured by template switching. For two donors (one aged 18 to 29 and one aged 80 or older), the study analyzed two additional independent replicas of 1 million unique cDNA reads from the same blood draw. Donors of different ages were randomly distributed across sequencing lanes to avoid experimental bias. To track age-related changes in TCR beta repertoire diversity, the study relied on deep sequencing normalized with unique cDNA molecular identifiers. The donors were divided into four age groups: young (average approximately 16 years), middle-aged (approximately 39), aged (about 60) and long-lived (roughly 86). The paper as a whole reports these results and caveats: The long-lived group showed more naive CD4+ T cells, fewer expanded clones and increased TCR diversity than the aged group, suggesting age selection. The CMV infection status of donors was not known, potentially confounding age-related changes in expanded clonotypes. A strong correlation was found between observed TCR beta diversity and the percentage of naive T cells measured by flow cytometry. Bulk unsorted PBMC profiling prevented conclusive comparison of naive and antigen-experienced compartments. Estimates of total diversity from one million sequenced T cells were regarded as lower bounds and underestimates. Observed TCR beta diversity per million T cells fell roughly linearly with age, and a significant reduction was already apparent by age around 36.

Library creation used 5' RACE. TCRdb shows the sequencer as Illumina HiSeq 2500. A second PCR of roughly 7 to 12 cycles was run with a J-beta primer mix and a sample-barcoded 5' primer. A unique molecular identifier was introduced onto each TCR beta cDNA molecule by a template-switch 5' adaptor carrying 12 random nucleotides. Each sample yielded at least 2.5 million CDR3-containing paired-end reads. First-strand cDNA synthesis was performed from all RNA using the Mint cDNA synthesis kit, with priming by a TRBC-specific oligonucleotide. Following uracil-DNA glycosylase treatment, a first 18-cycle PCR with universal primers M1SS and BC2_uni_R was performed on all cDNA. The original pipeline was this. Each sample was normalized by randomly selecting 1 million high-quality reads, each carrying a distinct molecular identifier. Reads sharing molecular identifiers were discarded rather than binned into consensus sequences. CDR3 identification, clonotype clustering and error correction used MiTCR with a Q25 quality threshold and the strictest error-elimination algorithm. Lower-bound total TCR beta diversity was estimated with a nonparametric unseen species model using Euler transformation. The public reads were quality trimmed at Q25 with fastp and then assembled into clones with MiXCR by TCRdb, keeping productive beta chains. Every distinct CDR3 protein forms one entry, paired with its most common genes and DNA. TCRdb, not the original authors, processed these V and J calls. The sample table shows 700,000 to 850,000 distinct CDR3 sequences, and about 34% are seen once. The ten largest account for over 10% of the sample.

Of note for this clonotype: Its antigen is still unknown. Base qualities are missing; no much larger clone stands one base away.

The trim is 0 bases for V and 4 bases for J, with a gap of 10 bases between the germline ends. Taken from cysteine to phenylalanine, the CDR3 has 15 residues. Only the CDR3 region is kept as DNA, spanning 45 bases read in frame from base 1. CDR1 and CDR2, looked up from the germline V gene (reference sequence), are MNHNY and SVGAGI. Systemically healthy Caucasian individuals from Russia, 35 to 50 in total and aged about 6 to 90 years, were included as donors. Around 10 milliliters of peripheral blood were drawn from each donor into EDTA-treated Vacutainer tubes. PBMCs were isolated by Ficoll-Paque density-gradient centrifugation, with at least 6 million obtained per sample. Trizol reagent was used to extract total RNA from the PBMCs, yielding at least 6 micrograms per sample. The percentages of naive CD45RAhigh/CD27high T cells were determined by flow cytometry on a PBMC aliquot from every donor.

Here the chain combines TRBV6-6 and TRBJ1-5, with no D gene named confidently. Sequencing used blood. The TCR originated in a man aged 18 to 30 in good health. The CDR3 region: CASSYSSGVNQPQHF. The base sequence is TGTGCCAGCAGTTACTCGAGTGGAGTTAATCAGCCCCAGCATTTT.